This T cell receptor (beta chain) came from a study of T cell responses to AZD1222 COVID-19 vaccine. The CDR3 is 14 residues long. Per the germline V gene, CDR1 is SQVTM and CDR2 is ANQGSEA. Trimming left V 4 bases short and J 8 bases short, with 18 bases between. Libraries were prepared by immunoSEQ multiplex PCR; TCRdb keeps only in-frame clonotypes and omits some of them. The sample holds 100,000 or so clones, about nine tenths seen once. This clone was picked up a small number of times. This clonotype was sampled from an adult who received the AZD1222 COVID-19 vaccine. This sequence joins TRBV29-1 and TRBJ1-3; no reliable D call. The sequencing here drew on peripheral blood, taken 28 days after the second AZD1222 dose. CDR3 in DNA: TGCAGCGTTGGGCAGCCGGGGTGGGGAGACACCATATATTTT. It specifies CSVGQPGWGDTIYF.